This T cell receptor (beta chain) stems from a study of post-analysis software for immune sequencing data. Incorporated into the TCR beta cDNA libraries were unique molecular identifiers, which served to reduce PCR and sequencing biases. TCRdb processed the PCR reads anew with MiXCR; each CDR3 protein has one entry. The data contain hundreds of thousands of distinct CDR3 sequences, roughly 27% of them singletons. A few counts support this clonotype. Sequencing used blood. The TCR was taken from a girl aged 5 to 17 with multiple sclerosis.

Here the CDR3 DNA reads TGTGCCAGCAGCGTAATAGCGGGAGGTGGAGAGCAGTACTTC. As protein: CASSVIAGGGEQYF. The chain carries TRBV9 and TRBJ2-7; TRBD2 aligns across 10 bases. CDR1 SGDLS and CDR2 YYNGEE come from the germline V gene. This CDR3 is built from 14 residues. The V gene end was trimmed by 1 base and the J gene end by 7 bases; junction bases not matched to a gene: 5. The variable domain in full, completed from reference TRBV9 and TRBJ2-7, reads DSGVTQTPKHLITATGQRVTLRCSPRSGDLSVYWYQQSLDQGLQFLIQYYNGEERAKGNILERFSAQQFPDLHSELNLSSLELGDSALYFCASSVIAGGGEQYFGPGTRLTVT.